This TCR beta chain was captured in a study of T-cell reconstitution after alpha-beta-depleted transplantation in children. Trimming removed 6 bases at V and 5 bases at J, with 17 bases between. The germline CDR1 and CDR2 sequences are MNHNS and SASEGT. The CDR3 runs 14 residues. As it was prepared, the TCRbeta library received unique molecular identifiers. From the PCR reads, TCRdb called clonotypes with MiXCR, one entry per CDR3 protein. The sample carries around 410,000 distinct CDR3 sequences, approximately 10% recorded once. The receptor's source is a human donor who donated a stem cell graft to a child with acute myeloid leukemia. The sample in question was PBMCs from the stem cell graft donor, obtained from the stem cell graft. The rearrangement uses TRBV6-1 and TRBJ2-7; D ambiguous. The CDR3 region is CASSPSSTANEQYF. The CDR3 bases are TGTGCCAGCAGCCCCTCATCCACCGCGAACGAGCAGTACTTC.